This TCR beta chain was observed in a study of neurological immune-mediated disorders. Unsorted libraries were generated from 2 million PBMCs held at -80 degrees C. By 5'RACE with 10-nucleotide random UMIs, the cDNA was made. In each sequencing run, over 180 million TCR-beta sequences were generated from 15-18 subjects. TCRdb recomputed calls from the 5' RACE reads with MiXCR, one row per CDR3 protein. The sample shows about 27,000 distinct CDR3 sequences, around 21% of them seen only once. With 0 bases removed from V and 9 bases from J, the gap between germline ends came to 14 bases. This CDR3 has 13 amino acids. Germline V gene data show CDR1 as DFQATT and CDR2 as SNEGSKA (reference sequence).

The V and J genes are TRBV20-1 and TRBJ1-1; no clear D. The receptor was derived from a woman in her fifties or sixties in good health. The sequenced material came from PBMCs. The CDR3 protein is CSARDQAEGKAFF. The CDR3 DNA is TGCAGTGCTAGAGATCAGGCGGAGGGTAAAGCTTTCTTT.